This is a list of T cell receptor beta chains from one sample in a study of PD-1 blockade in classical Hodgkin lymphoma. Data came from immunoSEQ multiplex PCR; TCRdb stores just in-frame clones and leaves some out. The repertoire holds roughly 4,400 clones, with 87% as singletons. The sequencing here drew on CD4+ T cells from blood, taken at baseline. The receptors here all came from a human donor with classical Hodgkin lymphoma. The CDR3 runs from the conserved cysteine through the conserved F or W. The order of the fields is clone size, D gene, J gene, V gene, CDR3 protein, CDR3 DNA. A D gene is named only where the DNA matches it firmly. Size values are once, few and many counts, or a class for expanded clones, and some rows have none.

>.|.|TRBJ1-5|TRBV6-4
CASTNGSRVYSNQPQHF
TGTGCCAGCACCAACGGGAGCCGAGTCTATAGCAATCAGCCCCAGCATTTT
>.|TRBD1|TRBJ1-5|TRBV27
CASSPYQGAGNQPQHF
TGTGCCAGCAGTCCTTACCAGGGGGCAGGCAATCAGCCCCAGCATTTT
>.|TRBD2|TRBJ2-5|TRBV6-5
CASNHSGLIETQYF
TGTGCCAGCAATCATAGCGGGCTGATAGAGACCCAGTACTTC
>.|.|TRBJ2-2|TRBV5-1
CASTRTTNTGELFF
TGCGCCAGCACCAGGACCACGAACACCGGGGAGCTGTTTTTT
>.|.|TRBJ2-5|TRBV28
CASSFGQVKTQYF
TGTGCCAGCAGTTTTGGGCAGGTAAAGACCCAGTACTTC
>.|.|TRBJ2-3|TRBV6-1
CASSERGKADTQYF
TGTGCCAGCAGTGAACGGGGCAAGGCAGATACGCAGTATTTT
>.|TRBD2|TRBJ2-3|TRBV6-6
CASSRGSGGADTQYF
TGTGCCAGCAGCCGGGGTAGCGGGGGGGCTGATACGCAGTATTTT
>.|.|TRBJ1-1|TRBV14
CASSQWSGNTEAFF
TGTGCCAGCAGCCAATGGTCCGGGAACACTGAAGCTTTCTTT
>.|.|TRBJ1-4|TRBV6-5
CASSYSGGTTNEKLFF
TGTGCCAGCAGTTACTCGGGGGGAACAACTAATGAAAAACTGTTTTTT
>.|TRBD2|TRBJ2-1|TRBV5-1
CASSLEGSGGPQFF
TGCGCCAGCAGCTTGGAGGGTAGCGGGGGCCCTCAGTTCTTC
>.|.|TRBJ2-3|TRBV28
CASSLAGTITDTQYF
TGTGCCAGCAGTTTAGCGGGGACGATCACAGATACGCAGTATTTT
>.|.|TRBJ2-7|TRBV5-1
CASSFGRTYEQYF
TGCGCCAGCAGCTTCGGCCGCACCTACGAGCAGTACTTC
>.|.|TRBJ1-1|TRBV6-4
CASSDPSLENRIPISTEAFF
TGTGCCAGCAGTGACCCCTCACTCGAGAACAGGATCCCTATCAGCACTGAAGCTTTCTTT
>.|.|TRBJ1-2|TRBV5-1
CASSLDPGGGYTF
TGCGCCAGCAGCTTGGATCCGGGAGGGGGCTACACCTTC
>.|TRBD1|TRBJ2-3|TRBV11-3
CASSLGTGSRTDTQYF
TGTGCCAGCAGCTTAGGGACAGGCTCCCGCACAGATACGCAGTATTTT
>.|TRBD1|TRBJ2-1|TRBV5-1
CASSFVTGGVGEQFF
TGCGCCAGCAGCTTCGTGACAGGGGGCGTGGGGGAGCAGTTCTTC
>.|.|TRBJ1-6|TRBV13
CASSPREAGYNSPLHF
TGTGCCAGCAGCCCCCGGGAGGCTGGGTATAATTCACCCCTCCACTTT
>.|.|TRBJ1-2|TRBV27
CASSLLGGSGYTF
TGTGCCAGCAGTCTCTTAGGTGGGAGCGGCTACACCTTC
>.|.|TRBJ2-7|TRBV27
CASSVREPPTYEQYF
TGTGCCAGCAGTGTCAGGGAGCCCCCGACCTACGAGCAGTACTTC
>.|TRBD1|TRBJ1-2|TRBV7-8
CASSTRDSAYGYTF
TGTGCCAGCAGCACCCGGGACAGCGCGTATGGCTACACCTTC
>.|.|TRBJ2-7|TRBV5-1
CASSLVGGKDEQYF
TGCGCCAGCAGCTTGGTTGGAGGGAAGGACGAGCAGTACTTC
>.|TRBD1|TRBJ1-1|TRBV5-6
CASSTDRGLGNTEAFF
TGTGCCAGCAGCACCGACAGGGGGCTGGGGAACACTGAAGCTTTCTTT
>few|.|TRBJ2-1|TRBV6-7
CASSWLAGDSQSEQFF
TGTGCCAGCAGCTGGCTGGCAGGTGACAGTCAAAGTGAGCAGTTCTTC
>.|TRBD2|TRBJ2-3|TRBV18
CASSPRRGVSTDTQYF
TGTGCCAGCTCACCACGGCGGGGGGTAAGCACAGATACGCAGTATTTT
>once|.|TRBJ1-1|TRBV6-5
CASNGGLRPEAFF
TGTGCCAGCAACGGGGGGCTGAGGCCTGAAGCTTTCTTT
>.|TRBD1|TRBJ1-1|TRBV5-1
CASSLGTGNTEAFF
TGCGCCAGCAGCTTGGGGACAGGGAACACTGAAGCTTTCTTT
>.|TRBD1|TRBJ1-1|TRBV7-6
CASSLAGGLSEAFF
TGTGCCAGCAGCTTAGCAGGGGGCTTATCTGAAGCTTTCTTT
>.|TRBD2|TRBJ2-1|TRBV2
CASSVAGRDEQFF
TGTGCCAGCAGTGTGGCAGGGAGGGATGAGCAGTTCTTC
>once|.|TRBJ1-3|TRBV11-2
CASSSPWTASGNTIYF
TGTGCCAGCAGCTCGCCCTGGACGGCCTCTGGAAACACCATATATTTT